Listed below are T cell receptor beta chains from one sample, sequenced in a study of shared clonotypes between healthy human individuals. Generated by immunoSEQ multiplex PCR, the TCRdb table keeps only in-frame clones and is missing some. The table shows around 700,000 clones, with roughly 73% occurring only once. Sequencing input: memory CD4+ T cells sorted from blood. The receptors come from a woman aged 25 to 45 in good health. Both conserved end residues are part of each CDR3. D genes are given only for firm matches. Where a row states a size, it is once, few, many or the class of an expanded clone; other rows omit it.

D	V	size	length	J	CDR3
-	TRBV5-6	-	14	TRBJ1-2	CASSQGHPSYGYTF
TRBD1	TRBV10-1	-	14	TRBJ1-5	CASSELRTGGTQHF
-	TRBV18	-	12	TRBJ2-1	CASSPVEGEQFF
-	TRBV19	-	15	TRBJ1-5	CASSGAGNSNQPQHF
TRBD2	TRBV5-1	-	16	TRBJ2-2	CASSFLAGGATGELFF
TRBD1	TRBV2	-	15	TRBJ1-5	CASSGQGAQGQPQHF
TRBD2	TRBV6-5	-	15	TRBJ2-2	CASVQREGNTGELFF
-	TRBV28	-	15	TRBJ1-4	CASSSEGRINEKLFF
-	TRBV18	-	13	TRBJ1-1	CASSPVREFEAFF
-	TRBV2	-	16	TRBJ2-2	CASSLTGQNIPGELFF
-	TRBV5-5	few	15	TRBJ1-1	CASSLVGSLNTEAFF
-	TRBV29-1	-	11	TRBJ2-3	CSVGQTDTQYF
TRBD1	TRBV14	-	17	TRBJ1-2	CASSQVLGQGAPYGYTF
TRBD2	TRBV25-1	few	14	TRBJ2-1	CASSDSSGDNEQFF
TRBD1	TRBV5-1	-	17	TRBJ1-4	CASSLSQGDATNEKLFF
TRBD1	TRBV19	-	14	TRBJ2-5	CASRGTGGQETQYF
TRBD2	TRBV27	-	18	TRBJ2-6	CASSIRLAGISGANVLTF
-	TRBV2	-	22	TRBJ2-7	CASSGVLQGARLAAVFSYEQYF
-	TRBV4-1	-	13	TRBJ1-5	CASSQGGGQPQHF
-	TRBV5-1	-	14	TRBJ2-3	CASSPPWGTDTQYF
-	TRBV6-5	-	13	TRBJ1-1	CASSYSREVEAFF
TRBD1	TRBV14	-	14	TRBJ1-2	CASSRLDRGYGYTF
-	TRBV29-1	-	12	TRBJ2-3	CSVEGAEIRRDF
TRBD2	TRBV2	-	17	TRBJ2-1	CASTEYWTSGRADEQFF
-	TRBV10-2	-	11	TRBJ2-7	CASSGWAEQYF
TRBD1	TRBV6-5	-	13	TRBJ2-7	CASRAQGRYEQYF
TRBD2	TRBV5-4	-	16	TRBJ2-1	CASSSFFSGSSNEQFF
-	TRBV19	-	15	TRBJ1-5	CASSIDQGWDQPQHF
TRBD2	TRBV9	-	16	TRBJ2-1	CASSVATSGTDNEQFF
-	TRBV7-2	-	15	TRBJ2-3	CASSVGTGATDTQYF
-	TRBV4-2	few	14	TRBJ1-2	CASSQLSYNYGYTF
-	TRBV6-1	-	14	TRBJ2-1	CASIPRIGYNEQFF